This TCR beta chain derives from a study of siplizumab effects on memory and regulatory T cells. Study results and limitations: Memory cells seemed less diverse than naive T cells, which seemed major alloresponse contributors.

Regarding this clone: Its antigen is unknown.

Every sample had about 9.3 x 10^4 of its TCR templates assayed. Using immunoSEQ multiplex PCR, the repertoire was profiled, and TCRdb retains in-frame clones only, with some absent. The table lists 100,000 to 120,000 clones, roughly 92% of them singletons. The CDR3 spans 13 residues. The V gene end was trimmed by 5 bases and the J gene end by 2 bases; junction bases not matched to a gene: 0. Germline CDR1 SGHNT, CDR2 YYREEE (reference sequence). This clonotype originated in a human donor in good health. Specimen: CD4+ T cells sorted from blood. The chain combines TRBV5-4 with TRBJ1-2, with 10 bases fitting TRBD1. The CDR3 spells CASRGQGNYGYTF. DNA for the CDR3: TGTGCCAGCAGGGGACAGGGGAACTATGGCTACACCTTC.